These T cell receptor beta chains were read from a single sample in a study of blood T cell repertoires in COVID-19. This table comes from immunoSEQ multiplex PCR, and its TCRdb copy is limited to in-frame clones, with some not included. The data hold roughly 150,000 clones, with approximately 85% observed a single time. The sequencing sample was made of peripheral blood. These receptor sequences come from a man aged 55 to 70 with active or convalescent COVID-19. CDR3s include the opening cysteine and the closing phenylalanine or tryptophan. Fields, in order: J gene, clone size, D gene, V gene, CDR3 protein, CDR3 DNA. D genes are given only for firm matches. Rows may omit the clone size; those that give it use once, few, many or a size class.

j_gene: TRBJ2-5; abundance: NA; d_gene: NA; v_gene: TRBV5-1; CDR3aa: CASSLPGTQETQYF; CDR3nt: TGCGCCAGCAGCCTCCCCGGGACTCAAGAGACCCAGTACTTC
j_gene: TRBJ1-4; abundance: NA; d_gene: TRBD1; v_gene: TRBV7-9; CDR3aa: CASSVRAGGQTNEKLFF; CDR3nt: TGTGCCAGCAGCGTCCGGGCAGGGGGCCAAACTAATGAAAAACTGTTTTTT
j_gene: TRBJ2-1; abundance: NA; d_gene: NA; v_gene: TRBV18; CDR3aa: CASSQGPGLSYNEQFF; CDR3nt: TGTGCCAGCTCCCAGGGTCCGGGCCTTTCCTACAATGAGCAGTTCTTC
j_gene: TRBJ1-2; abundance: NA; d_gene: NA; v_gene: TRBV6-2/TRBV6-3; CDR3aa: CASSYMGAGYGYTF; CDR3nt: TGTGCCAGCAGTTATATGGGGGCTGGCTATGGCTACACCTTC
j_gene: TRBJ1-2; abundance: NA; d_gene: NA; v_gene: TRBV14; CDR3aa: CASSQDWSYGYTF; CDR3nt: TGTGCCAGCAGCCAAGACTGGAGCTATGGCTACACCTTC
j_gene: TRBJ2-5; abundance: once; d_gene: TRBD2; v_gene: TRBV9; CDR3aa: CASSGSGGALETQYF; CDR3nt: TGTGCCAGCAGCGGTAGCGGGGGGGCACTCGAGACCCAGTACTTC
j_gene: TRBJ2-4; abundance: NA; d_gene: TRBD2; v_gene: TRBV4-2; CDR3aa: CASSQASGGILAKNIQYF; CDR3nt: TGTGCCAGCAGCCAAGCTAGCGGGGGGATACTAGCCAAAAACATTCAGTACTTC
j_gene: TRBJ1-6; abundance: NA; d_gene: NA; v_gene: TRBV7-9; CDR3aa: CASSLARTERSPLHF; CDR3nt: TGTGCCAGCAGCTTAGCAAGGACAGAAAGATCACCCCTCCACTTT
j_gene: TRBJ1-4; abundance: NA; d_gene: TRBD1; v_gene: TRBV28; CDR3aa: CASISRGKANEKLFF; CDR3nt: TGTGCCAGCATTAGCAGGGGGAAGGCTAATGAAAAACTGTTTTTT
j_gene: TRBJ2-7; abundance: NA; d_gene: TRBD2; v_gene: TRBV18; CDR3aa: CASSRSAETAGEQYF; CDR3nt: TGTGCCAGCTCACGGTCTGCGGAGACAGCGGGGGAGCAGTACTTC
j_gene: TRBJ2-7; abundance: NA; d_gene: TRBD1; v_gene: TRBV5-1; CDR3aa: CASSYGTGKAGEQYF; CDR3nt: TGCGCCAGCAGCTACGGGACAGGGAAAGCGGGAGAGCAGTACTTC
j_gene: TRBJ2-2; abundance: NA; d_gene: NA; v_gene: TRBV5-1; CDR3aa: CASSFRDTPQNTGELFF; CDR3nt: TGCGCCAGCAGCTTCCGGGACACCCCTCAGAACACCGGGGAGCTGTTTTTT
j_gene: TRBJ1-1; abundance: NA; d_gene: NA; v_gene: TRBV11-2; CDR3aa: CASSWRQGRTEAFF; CDR3nt: TGTGCCAGCAGCTGGCGGCAGGGTCGGACTGAAGCTTTCTTT
j_gene: TRBJ2-7; abundance: NA; d_gene: NA; v_gene: TRBV5-1; CDR3aa: CASSLRGAPYEQYF; CDR3nt: TGCGCCAGCAGCTTGCGGGGGGCCCCCTACGAGCAGTACTTC
j_gene: TRBJ2-2; abundance: NA; d_gene: TRBD1; v_gene: TRBV6-5; CDR3aa: CASRRDRVAGELFF; CDR3nt: TGTGCCAGCAGACGGGACAGGGTGGCCGGGGAGCTGTTTTTT
j_gene: TRBJ1-2; abundance: NA; d_gene: NA; v_gene: TRBV1; CDR3aa: CTSSHPTGAELQGPRSGYTF; CDR3nt: TGCACCAGCAGCCACCCCACAGGGGCCGAATTACAGGGGCCGCGCTCTGGCTACACCTTC
j_gene: TRBJ2-7; abundance: NA; d_gene: TRBD1; v_gene: TRBV24-1; CDR3aa: CATSDTRDRGYEQYF; CDR3nt: TGTGCCACCAGTGATACCCGGGACAGAGGTTACGAGCAGTACTTC
j_gene: TRBJ2-7; abundance: NA; d_gene: NA; v_gene: TRBV2; CDR3aa: CASTYSGSEQYF; CDR3nt: TGTGCCAGCACGTATTCAGGGTCCGAGCAGTACTTC
j_gene: TRBJ1-2; abundance: NA; d_gene: NA; v_gene: TRBV5-1; CDR3aa: CASSLYGPTGGYGYTF; CDR3nt: TGCGCCAGCAGCTTGTACGGGCCCACCGGGGGCTATGGCTACACCTTC
j_gene: TRBJ1-2; abundance: once; d_gene: NA; v_gene: TRBV19; CDR3aa: CASSWAVTANYGYTF; CDR3nt: TGTGCCAGTAGTTGGGCCGTGACGGCTAACTATGGCTACACCTTC
j_gene: TRBJ1-1; abundance: NA; d_gene: NA; v_gene: TRBV19; CDR3aa: CASSMSRTEAFF; CDR3nt: TGTGCCAGTAGTATGTCTCGCACTGAAGCTTTCTTT
j_gene: TRBJ1-4; abundance: NA; d_gene: TRBD1; v_gene: TRBV25-1; CDR3aa: CASSARGRREKLFF; CDR3nt: TGTGCCAGCAGTGCCAGGGGGCGTCGGGAAAAACTGTTTTTT
j_gene: TRBJ2-1; abundance: NA; d_gene: TRBD2; v_gene: TRBV28; CDR3aa: CASSIAGIYNEQFF; CDR3nt: TGTGCCAGCAGTATAGCGGGAATCTACAATGAGCAGTTCTTC
j_gene: TRBJ2-7; abundance: NA; d_gene: TRBD1; v_gene: TRBV23-1; CDR3aa: CASSLGGQEHIHCEQYF; CDR3nt: TGCGCCAGCAGTCTAGGCGGACAGGAGCATATCCATTGCGAGCAGTACTTC
j_gene: TRBJ2-2; abundance: once; d_gene: TRBD2; v_gene: TRBV3-1/TRBV3-2; CDR3aa: CASSQEEYPGLVTPGELFF; CDR3nt: TGTGCCAGCAGCCAAGAAGAGTATCCGGGACTAGTAACGCCCGGGGAGCTGTTTTTT
j_gene: TRBJ2-2; abundance: NA; d_gene: TRBD1; v_gene: TRBV13; CDR3aa: CASSLGLDRVRGGELFF; CDR3nt: TGTGCCAGCAGCTTAGGCCTGGACAGGGTTAGAGGCGGGGAGCTGTTTTTT
j_gene: TRBJ2-7; abundance: once; d_gene: TRBD2; v_gene: TRBV10-2; CDR3aa: CASSEPGLAGWEQYF; CDR3nt: TGCGCCAGCAGTGAGCCGGGACTAGCGGGATGGGAGCAGTACTTC
j_gene: TRBJ2-7; abundance: NA; d_gene: NA; v_gene: TRBV7-2; CDR3aa: CASSPRPGYEQYF; CDR3nt: TGTGCCAGCAGCCCCAGACCGGGCTACGAGCAGTACTTC
j_gene: TRBJ1-1; abundance: NA; d_gene: NA; v_gene: TRBV5-1; CDR3aa: CASSLQDNTEAFF; CDR3nt: TGCGCCAGCAGCTTACAGGACAACACTGAAGCTTTCTTT
j_gene: TRBJ1-2; abundance: NA; d_gene: NA; v_gene: TRBV6-5; CDR3aa: CASSSTGTPNYGYTF; CDR3nt: TGTGCCAGCTCATCCACCGGGACACCCAACTATGGCTACACCTTC
j_gene: TRBJ2-1; abundance: NA; d_gene: TRBD1; v_gene: TRBV23-1; CDR3aa: CASSFYRGPYNEQFF; CDR3nt: TGCGCCAGCAGTTTCTACAGGGGCCCTTACAATGAGCAGTTCTTC
j_gene: TRBJ1-2; abundance: NA; d_gene: NA; v_gene: TRBV21-1; CDR3aa: CASSNMWGGDRPSYGYTF; CDR3nt: TGTGCCAGCAGCAATATGTGGGGGGGGGACAGGCCCTCCTATGGCTACACCTTC
j_gene: TRBJ1-3; abundance: NA; d_gene: TRBD1; v_gene: TRBV6-5; CDR3aa: CASSLEQGSGNTIYF; CDR3nt: TGTGCCAGCAGTTTAGAACAGGGGTCTGGAAACACCATATATTTT
j_gene: TRBJ2-3; abundance: NA; d_gene: TRBD2; v_gene: TRBV5-4; CDR3aa: CASSLAGGLAGVLSTDTQYF; CDR3nt: TGTGCCAGCAGCTTGGCGGGGGGATTAGCGGGAGTCCTTAGCACAGATACGCAGTATTTT
j_gene: TRBJ1-4; abundance: NA; d_gene: TRBD1; v_gene: TRBV19; CDR3aa: CASSIKGTENEKLFF; CDR3nt: TGTGCCAGTAGTATAAAAGGGACAGAAAATGAAAAACTGTTTTTT
j_gene: TRBJ1-6; abundance: NA; d_gene: NA; v_gene: TRBV4-2; CDR3aa: CASSRGTQGGAPLHF; CDR3nt: TGTGCCAGCAGCCGAGGGACCCAGGGAGGCGCACCCCTCCACTTT
j_gene: TRBJ1-1; abundance: once; d_gene: NA; v_gene: TRBV6-5; CDR3aa: CASSYPGRTEAFF; CDR3nt: TGTGCCAGCAGTTACCCAGGGAGGACTGAAGCTTTCTTT
j_gene: TRBJ1-1; abundance: NA; d_gene: NA; v_gene: TRBV5-1; CDR3aa: CASSLAVGGQGTEAFF; CDR3nt: TGCGCCAGCAGCTTGGCCGTCGGGGGGCAAGGCACTGAAGCTTTCTTT
j_gene: TRBJ2-1; abundance: NA; d_gene: TRBD2; v_gene: TRBV3-1/TRBV3-2; CDR3aa: CASSQTVTSGGREQFF; CDR3nt: TGTGCCAGCAGCCAAACGGTGACTAGCGGGGGACGGGAGCAGTTCTTC
j_gene: TRBJ1-1; abundance: NA; d_gene: TRBD1; v_gene: TRBV18; CDR3aa: CASSAGTDAGAFF; CDR3nt: TGTGCCAGCTCAGCAGGGACAGATGCTGGGGCTTTCTTT
j_gene: TRBJ2-7; abundance: few; d_gene: NA; v_gene: TRBV7-9; CDR3aa: CASSPEQGVDEQYF; CDR3nt: TGTGCCAGCAGCCCGGAACAGGGTGTGGACGAGCAGTACTTC
j_gene: TRBJ2-7; abundance: NA; d_gene: NA; v_gene: TRBV5-1; CDR3aa: CASSLGQTSSYEQYF; CDR3nt: TGCGCCAGCAGCTTAGGACAGACCTCCTCCTACGAGCAGTACTTC
j_gene: TRBJ2-2; abundance: NA; d_gene: NA; v_gene: TRBV10-1; CDR3aa: CASSESMGRGKSGELFF; CDR3nt: TGCGCCAGCAGTGAGTCGATGGGGCGCGGGAAGTCCGGGGAGCTGTTTTTT
j_gene: TRBJ2-5; abundance: NA; d_gene: TRBD2; v_gene: TRBV15; CDR3aa: CATSRDRGSGGAETQYF; CDR3nt: TGTGCCACCAGCAGAGATAGGGGTAGCGGGGGGGCTGAGACCCAGTACTTC